This TCR beta chain was captured by sequencing in a study of blood T cells in healthy people across ages (dated by TCRdb to the mid-2010s). In the study overall: Template switching captured roughly one uniquely barcoded TCR beta cDNA molecule per two T cells in model experiments. Using the same blood draw, the study looked at two additional independent replicas of 1 million unique cDNA reads for two donors, one aged 18 to 30 and the other aged 80 or older. To avoid experimental bias, donors of different ages were spread randomly across the sequencing lanes. Donors were grouped into four age groups: young (average 16 years), middle-aged (around 39), aged (approximately 58) and long-lived (about 82). Age-related changes in TCR beta repertoire diversity were measured in the study by deep sequencing normalized with unique cDNA molecular identifiers.

Based on the germline V gene (reference sequence), the CDR1 and CDR2 sequences are LGHDT and YNNKEL. The CDR3, from cysteine to phenylalanine, totals 18 residues. The sequence is cut down to CDR3 DNA, 54 bases in frame from base 1. For this chain, trimming is 1 base at the V end and 1 base at the J end, and the number of junction bases without a gene match is 9. The donors were some 39 Caucasian individuals from Russia, aged roughly 6 to 100 years, who were systemically healthy. Each donor gave about 9.8 milliliters of peripheral blood, drawn into EDTA-treated Vacutainer tubes. PBMCs were isolated by Ficoll-Paque density-gradient centrifugation, with at least 6 million obtained per sample. Trizol reagent was used to extract total RNA from the PBMCs, yielding at least 5 micrograms per sample. The percentages of naive CD45RAhigh/CD27high T cells were determined by flow cytometry on a PBMC aliquot from every donor.

In regard to this clonotype: This clone's antigen is unknown. Base-call qualities are not available, and no considerably larger clone is one nucleotide away.

Preparation of the library involved 5' RACE. The instrument was an Illumina HiSeq 2500. The second PCR ran for roughly 6 to 11 cycles and used a J-beta primer mix along with a sample-barcoded 5' primer. Each TCR beta cDNA molecule received a unique molecular identifier from a template-switch 5' adaptor carrying 12 random nucleotides. Each sample yielded at least 3 million CDR3-containing paired-end reads. The Mint cDNA synthesis kit, primed by a TRBC-specific oligonucleotide, was used to synthesize first-strand cDNA from all RNA. Following uracil-DNA glycosylase treatment, all cDNA underwent a first 18-cycle PCR with the universal primers M1SS and BC2_uni_R. Under the source paper's analysis protocol: For normalization, 1 million high-quality reads, each with a distinct molecular identifier, were randomly selected from each sample. Instead of being binned into consensus sequences, reads that shared molecular identifiers were thrown out. MiTCR, set to a Q25 quality threshold and the strictest error-elimination algorithm, was used for CDR3 identification, clonotype clustering and error correction. A nonparametric unseen species model using Euler transformation provided a lower-bound estimate of total TCR beta diversity. TCRdb cleaned the public reads at Q25 with fastp, built clones with MiXCR and kept in-frame beta chains. Duplicate CDR3 protein sequences are folded into a single record with the most common DNA and genes. The V and J calls, along with clone size, are taken from TCRdb and not from the paper's own processing. The sample has approximately 800,000 distinct CDR3 sequences on record, approximately 60% of them singletons. Roughly 25% of the sample comes from the top ten.

What the study reported, not specific to this receptor: As age increased, observed TCR beta diversity per million T cells dropped in a roughly linear way, and a significant reduction was already evident by age roughly 40. There was a strong correlation between observed TCR beta diversity and the percentage of naive T cells measured by flow cytometry. Estimates of total diversity from one million sequenced T cells were regarded as lower bounds and underestimates. Conclusive comparison of naive and antigen-experienced compartments was prevented by the profiling of bulk unsorted PBMCs. Because donor CMV infection status was unknown, age-related changes in expanded clonotypes were potentially confounded. Compared with the aged group, the long-lived group had more naive CD4+ T cells, fewer expanded clones and increased TCR diversity, suggesting age selection.

The sequencing input was blood. This receptor was obtained from a man aged 35 to 55 in good health. The sequence joins TRBV3-1 to TRBJ2-5; TRBD1 agrees with 10 junctional bases. For the CDR3, the sequence is CASSQGSGTGEGQETQYF. Read as DNA, the sequence is TGTGCCAGCAGCCAAGGATCCGGGACAGGGGAGGGCCAAGAGACCCAGTACTTC.